These 8 T cell receptor beta chains share one sample of origin, sequenced in a study of blood T cells in healthy people across ages. Through a sample-barcoded 5' primer and a J-beta primer mix, a second PCR was run for roughly 7 to 11 cycles. TCRdb itself ran the 5' RACE reads through MiXCR, one entry per CDR3 protein. The table has approximately 790,000 distinct CDR3 sequences, 60% to 80% seen once. Sequencing input: blood. These receptors all stem from a man aged 25-45 years in good health.

Worth noting for this clonotype: A junction end diverges from the germline sequence, so it may reflect a read error. V gene TRBV7-2 combines with J gene TRBJ2-3, with TRBD2 identical over 9 bases. The germline gives CDR1 SGHTA, CDR2 FQGNSA. The CDR3 has 16 residues. CDR3 loop: CASSIAGAMGTDTQYF. In DNA, the CDR3 is TGTGCCAGCAGCATAGCGGGGGCCATGGGCACAGATACGCAGTATTTT.

The rearrangement uses TRBV7-2 and TRBJ2-3; TRBD2 is a possible D gene (5 bases). The CDR3 is made up of 16 amino acids. Trimming took off 2 bases at V and 0 bases at J, with 12 bases between the two ends. In germline, CDR1 is SGHTA, CDR2 FQGNSA. This chain's CDR3 is CASSLIGWESTDTQYF. The DNA of the CDR3 is TGTGCCAGCAGCTTAATTGGCTGGGAGAGCACAGATACGCAGTATTTT.

This rearrangement joins TRBV6-6 to TRBJ1-2; TRBD1 is a possible D gene (5 bases). The germline V and J ends were trimmed by 3 bases and 5 bases, with 19 bases remaining between them. The germline gives CDR1 MNHNY, CDR2 SVGAGI (reference sequence). The CDR3 is 16 residues long. The DNA of the CDR3 is TGTGCCAGCAGTTATTCAGGGAGGTCTCCCCATTATGGCTACACCTTC. Amino acids: CASSYSGRSPHYGYTF.

V usage is TRBV29-1 and J usage is TRBJ2-2; D tentatively reads TRBD1 or TRBD2 (5 bases each). Germline V gene data show CDR1 as SQVTM and CDR2 as ANQGSEA. V was clipped by 6 bases and J by 0 bases, with 17 bases between them. The CDR3 loop spans 16 amino acids. CDR3 sequence reads: CSVVGDPPTNTGELFF. The CDR3 DNA reads as TGCAGCGTAGTGGGGGACCCGCCTACGAACACCGGGGAGCTGTTTTTT.

The chain carries TRBV20-1 and TRBJ2-3, with D maybe TRBD2 (6 bases). The germline V gene encodes CDR1 DFQATT and CDR2 SNEGSKA (reference sequence). CDR3 length equals 15 residues. Deletions cut 5 bases from V and 0 bases from J, with 15 bases between. The CDR3 region is CSAGDLIGSTDTQYF. In DNA, the CDR3 is TGCAGTGCTGGGGACTTGATCGGTAGCACAGATACGCAGTATTTT.

The chain couples TRBV18 to TRBJ2-7; 7 positions agree with TRBD2. The V and J ends lost 0 bases and 6 bases, in that order; junction bases with no gene match: 8. The CDR3 spans 15 residues. Per the germline V gene, CDR1 is KGHSH and CDR2 is LQKENI. The CDR3 sequence: CASSPPTSSRSEQYF. In nucleotides, the CDR3 is TGTGCCAGCTCACCACCGACTAGCAGCAGGAGCGAGCAGTACTTC.

As regards this clonotype: The junction shows a germline mismatch at one end, possibly a read error. The chain couples TRBV7-8 to TRBJ2-3, with TRBD2 matching over 7 bases. The CDR3 covers 14 residues. In germline, CDR1 is SGHVS, CDR2 FQNEAQ. The CDR3 here is CASSLAREVDMQYF. CDR3 DNA sequence: TGTGCCAGCAGCTTAGCACGGGAGGTAGATATGCAGTATTTT. Based on the CDR3 plus reference TRBV7-8 and TRBJ2-3, the full variable domain is GAGVSQSPRYKVAKRGQDVALRCDPISGHVSLFWYQQALGQGPEFLTYFQNEAQLDKSGLPSDRFFAERPEGSVSTLKIQRTQQEDSAVYLCASSLAREVDMQYFGPGTRLTVL.

The rearrangement uses TRBV28 and TRBJ1-5, with D tentatively TRBD1 (5 bases). CDR3 size: 14 residues. V lost 3 bases and J 6 bases, leaving 12 bases between the germline ends. The V gene's germline CDR1 is MDHEN and CDR2 SYDVKM. DNA for the CDR3: TGTGCCAGCAGTTTCGGGGGGACGGGTCAGCCCCAGCATTTT. This encodes CASSFGGTGQPQHF.